This T cell receptor (beta chain) is from a study of blood T cell repertoires in COVID-19 (dated by TCRdb to the early 2020s). Some background on the complete study: The collaborator samples originated in the United States, Italy and Spain and spanned the acute and convalescent phases of COVID-19. The material from the prospective study consisted of cDNA or gDNA derived from T cells, B-cell-depleted T cells, or PBMCs. Deeply sampled blood TCRbeta repertoires from subjects exposed to, actively infected with, or recovered from COVID-19 were included in the dataset. A freely available public database, intended as a resource for researchers studying the immune response to SARS-CoV-2, is where the repertoires were released. The samples were drawn from the first 160 participants of the ongoing ImmuneRACE study and from roughly 1,300 subjects provided by 6 global collaborators. Nearly every sample came with metadata listing a de-identified subject ID, COVID-19 status, age in years and sex. HLA class I and class II types, where available, came from metadata supplied by the sample provider rather than from assay-based typing. The study at large found these results: How much clinical and demographic metadata was included differed by source and by participant, and the metadata was provided uncurated.

TCRbeta CDR3 regions were amplified from genomic DNA using the immunoSEQ Assay, a bias-controlled multiplex PCR. Per the authors' processing: The number of nucleated cells in each sample was estimated from the amplification of reference gene primers within the assay. To quantify the absolute abundance of each unique TCRbeta CDR3 rearrangement, sequence reads were collapsed and filtered. For each sample, productive Simpson clonality was calculated by taking the square root of Simpson's diversity index across productive rearrangements. This is the immuneACCESS table as TCRdb keeps it, with only in-frame sequences that have V and J called. A part of the clones is gone; compared with another copy, unresolved V genes explain less than half, and the rest is unexplained. The DNA gave D and trimming, while V, J and clone size come from that table. For this sample the table gives around 50,000 clones, of which around 92% were detected only once. The ten largest clones take up 2.2% of the sample.

V loses 6 bases, J loses 3 bases, and the germline ends lie 8 bases apart. CDR1 is given as MDHEN and CDR2 as SYDVKM, both from the germline V gene. Reading from cysteine to phenylalanine, the CDR3 counts 12 amino acids. Of the read, only the CDR3 DNA is kept; its 36 bases are in frame from base 1. Collaborating institutions collected whole blood in K2EDTA tubes following their own protocols. Collaborator samples were shipped for TCRbeta analysis as frozen whole blood, isolated PBMCs, or DNA extracted from either sample type. With respect to this clone: Its antigen specificity is not known. Base qualities are not recorded, but no much larger clone differs from it by a single base.

The sample was peripheral blood. The sequence came from a human donor in a cohort sampled during active COVID-19. Recombination joined TRBV28 with TRBJ1-1; TRBD1 might be the D gene, on 5 matching bases. The CDR3 reads as follows: CASRGLYTEAFF. DNA sequence: TGTGCCAGCAGGGGACTCTACACTGAAGCTTTCTTT.